Listed below are T cell receptor beta chains from one sample, sequenced in a study of early T cells in non-severe SARS-CoV-2 infection. TCRdb re-analysed the 5' RACE reads in MiXCR, keeping a single row per CDR3 protein. Of 100,000 to 140,000 distinct CDR3 sequences listed, around 10% are singletons. Material for sequencing was whole blood. The source of these receptors is an adult who was a healthcare worker with PCR-confirmed SARS-CoV-2 infection or an uninfected control (not recorded which). The CDR3 runs from the conserved cysteine through the conserved F or W. Fields, in order: clone size, D gene, J gene, V gene, CDR3 length, CDR3 protein, CDR3 DNA. D genes are given only for firm matches. Clone size, where shown, is once, few, many, or a class for clones that have expanded.

abundance: NA; d_gene: TRBD1; j_gene: TRBJ1-1; v_gene: TRBV20-1; len: 13; CDR3aa: CSATTGVDTEAFF; CDR3nt: TGCAGTGCCACGACAGGGGTCGACACTGAAGCTTTCTTT
abundance: many; d_gene: NA; j_gene: TRBJ2-7; v_gene: TRBV20-1; len: 13; CDR3aa: CSATGSGAYEQYF; CDR3nt: TGCAGTGCAACCGGGTCAGGGGCTTACGAGCAGTACTTC
abundance: many; d_gene: TRBD2; j_gene: TRBJ2-1; v_gene: TRBV12-3/TRBV12-4; len: 14; CDR3aa: CASRPAGGPGEQFF; CDR3nt: TGTGCCAGCAGGCCAGCGGGAGGGCCTGGGGAGCAGTTCTTC
abundance: NA; d_gene: NA; j_gene: TRBJ2-1; v_gene: TRBV28; len: 12; CDR3aa: CASSAGWDEQFF; CDR3nt: TGTGCCAGCAGTGCGGGGTGGGATGAGCAGTTCTTC
abundance: many; d_gene: TRBD2; j_gene: TRBJ2-1; v_gene: TRBV28; len: 16; CDR3aa: CASSESSGSSYNEQFF; CDR3nt: TGTGCCAGCAGCGAGAGTAGCGGGAGCTCCTACAATGAGCAGTTCTTC
abundance: many; d_gene: TRBD2; j_gene: TRBJ2-1; v_gene: TRBV5-1; len: 15; CDR3aa: CASSLLASGNNEQFF; CDR3nt: TGCGCCAGCAGTTTGCTGGCTAGCGGGAATAATGAGCAGTTCTTC
abundance: many; d_gene: NA; j_gene: TRBJ2-7; v_gene: TRBV5-1; len: 14; CDR3aa: CASSLDTGSYEQYF; CDR3nt: TGCGCCAGCAGCTTGGATACCGGATCCTACGAGCAGTACTTC
abundance: few; d_gene: NA; j_gene: TRBJ1-1; v_gene: TRBV20-1; len: 14; CDR3aa: CSARVTFMNTEAFF; CDR3nt: TGCAGTGCTAGAGTTACGTTCATGAACACTGAAGCTTTCTTT
abundance: many; d_gene: NA; j_gene: TRBJ2-7; v_gene: TRBV7-8; len: 15; CDR3aa: CASSSQNRLSYEQYF; CDR3nt: TGTGCCAGCAGCAGCCAGAACCGCCTCTCCTACGAGCAGTACTTC
abundance: NA; d_gene: NA; j_gene: TRBJ2-7; v_gene: TRBV7-2; len: 15; CDR3aa: CASSPRGRSSYEQYF; CDR3nt: TGTGCCAGCAGCCCGCGTGGACGGAGCTCCTACGAGCAGTACTTC
abundance: NA; d_gene: NA; j_gene: TRBJ2-3; v_gene: TRBV2; len: 16; CDR3aa: CASSETPGTVADTQYF; CDR3nt: TGTGCCAGCAGTGAAACCCCGGGGACGGTGGCAGATACGCAGTATTTT
abundance: many; d_gene: NA; j_gene: TRBJ2-1; v_gene: TRBV28; len: 16; CDR3aa: CASSSRFGQTINEQFF; CDR3nt: TGTGCCAGCAGTTCCCGCTTTGGGCAGACAATCAATGAGCAGTTCTTC
abundance: few; d_gene: NA; j_gene: TRBJ2-7; v_gene: TRBV7-9; len: 13; CDR3aa: CASSSTSLYEQYF; CDR3nt: TGTGCCAGCAGCTCTACCAGCCTCTACGAGCAGTACTTC
abundance: NA; d_gene: TRBD1; j_gene: TRBJ1-6; v_gene: TRBV2; len: 14; CDR3aa: CASSGNRGPAPLHF; CDR3nt: TGTGCCAGCAGTGGTAACAGGGGACCCGCACCCCTCCACTTT
abundance: many; d_gene: NA; j_gene: TRBJ2-3; v_gene: TRBV7-2; len: 17; CDR3aa: CASSLGYKAGLTDTQYF; CDR3nt: TGTGCCAGCAGCTTAGGCTACAAAGCGGGTCTTACAGATACGCAGTATTTT
abundance: medium-sized; d_gene: TRBD2; j_gene: TRBJ2-5; v_gene: TRBV13; len: 16; CDR3aa: CASSKSGRVVQETQYF; CDR3nt: TGTGCCAGCAGTAAAAGCGGGAGGGTTGTCCAAGAGACCCAGTACTTC
abundance: few; d_gene: TRBD2; j_gene: TRBJ2-7; v_gene: TRBV28; len: 18; CDR3aa: CASKSPRGGLAGDYEQYF; CDR3nt: TGTGCCAGCAAGTCCCCGCGGGGGGGACTAGCGGGAGACTACGAGCAGTACTTC
abundance: NA; d_gene: NA; j_gene: TRBJ2-5; v_gene: TRBV5-1; len: 14; CDR3aa: CASSLGPANEAQYF; CDR3nt: TGCGCCAGCAGCTTGGGGCCCGCCAATGAGGCCCAGTACTTC
abundance: NA; d_gene: NA; j_gene: TRBJ2-5; v_gene: TRBV5-1; len: 15; CDR3aa: CASSLDGTGGATQYF; CDR3nt: TGCGCCAGCAGCTTGGACGGGACTGGCGGAGCGACCCAGTACTTC
abundance: many; d_gene: NA; j_gene: TRBJ1-6; v_gene: TRBV25-1; len: 13; CDR3aa: CASSDRLYSPLHF; CDR3nt: TGTGCCAGCAGCGACAGACTTTATTCACCCCTCCACTTT